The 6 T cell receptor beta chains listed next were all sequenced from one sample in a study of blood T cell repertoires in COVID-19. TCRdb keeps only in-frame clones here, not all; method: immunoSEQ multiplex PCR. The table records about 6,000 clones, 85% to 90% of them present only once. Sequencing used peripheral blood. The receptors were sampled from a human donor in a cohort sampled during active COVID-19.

CDR3 sequence (DNA): TGTGCCAGCAGGGAACAGGGGTGGAACGAGCAGTACTTC. It specifies CASREQGWNEQYF. The chain combines TRBV28 with TRBJ2-7; 7 nucleotides align to TRBD1. This CDR3 is 13 amino acids long. V gave up 6 bases and J gave up 5 bases; unmatched junction bases: 7. Germline-derived CDR1 and CDR2 are MDHEN and SYDVKM.

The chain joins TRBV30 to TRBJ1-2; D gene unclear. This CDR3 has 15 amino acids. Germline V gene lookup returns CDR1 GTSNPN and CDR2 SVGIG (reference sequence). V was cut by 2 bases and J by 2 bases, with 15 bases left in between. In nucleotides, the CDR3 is TGTGCCTGGAGTCCCCCTGTTGCGGGGAACTATGGCTACACCTTC. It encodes CAWSPPVAGNYGYTF.

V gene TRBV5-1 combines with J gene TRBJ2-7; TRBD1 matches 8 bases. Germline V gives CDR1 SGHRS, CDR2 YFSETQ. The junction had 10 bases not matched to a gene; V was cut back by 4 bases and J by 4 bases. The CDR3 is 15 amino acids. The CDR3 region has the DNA TGCGCCAGCAGCCCTCTTGTAGGACAGGGTTACGAGCAGTACTTC. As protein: CASSPLVGQGYEQYF.

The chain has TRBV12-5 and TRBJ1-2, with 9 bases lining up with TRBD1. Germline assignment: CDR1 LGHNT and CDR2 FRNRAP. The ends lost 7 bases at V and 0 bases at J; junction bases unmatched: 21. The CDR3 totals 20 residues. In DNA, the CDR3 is TGTGCTAGTGCCTCCGTTCCCAGCTTCGGGACAGGGAATACTAACTATGGCTACACCTTC. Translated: CASASVPSFGTGNTNYGYTF.

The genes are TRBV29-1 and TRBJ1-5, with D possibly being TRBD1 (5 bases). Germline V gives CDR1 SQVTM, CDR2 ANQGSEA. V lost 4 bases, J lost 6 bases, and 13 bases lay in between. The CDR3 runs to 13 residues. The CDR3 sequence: CSVANGGGQPQHF. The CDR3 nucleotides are TGCAGCGTTGCAAATGGGGGGGGTCAGCCCCAGCATTTT.

This chain's CDR3 is CASRVEGTGNSPLHF. The CDR3 region has the DNA TGTGCCAGCCGGGTGGAAGGGACAGGAAATTCACCCCTCCACTTT. The chain couples TRBV2 to TRBJ1-6; 8 bases fit TRBD1. This CDR3 is built from 15 residues. Germline assignment: CDR1 SNHLY and CDR2 FYNNEI. The ends lost 8 bases at V and 7 bases at J; junction bases unmatched: 10.